This TCR beta chain emerged from a study of vaccination and CD4 T cells after COVID-19. Turning to the study itself: The cells in question were stimulated using overlapping spike peptides derived from SARS-CoV-2, HCoV-NL63, HCoV-OC43 and HCoV-229E.

As to this clonotype: As yet, its antigen is unknown.

Scientists ran DNA taken from cultured CD4+ T cells through the Oncomine TCR Beta short-read assay for sequencing. Once CD4+ T cells had been cultured, genomic DNA was extracted from them. In TCRdb, the PCR reads were re-called with MiXCR into one record per CDR3 protein. The sample consists of over 15,000 distinct CDR3 sequences, over 60% of them appearing once. Treatment in this sample: roughly 10-day PBMC culture with coronavirus spike peptide pools or control peptides (ViraFEST assay). Alongside about 10 IU/ml IL-2 and around 10 ug/ml peptide pools, PBMCs were cultured at roughly 2 million per well. Trimming pared 5 bases from V and 1 base from J, leaving 16 bases between. Germline CDR1 and CDR2: KGHDR and SFDVKD. The CDR3 is 16 residues long.

Material: CD4+ T cells from blood, cultured in vitro, obtained after SARS-CoV-2 vaccination. The clonotype originates from a human donor who received a COVID-19 vaccine. The chain combines TRBV24-1 with TRBJ1-2; possible D gene TRBD1, 6 bases. CDR3 region: CATSAPTDSVNYGYTF. The CDR3, as DNA: TGTGCCACCAGTGCCCCTACGGACAGCGTTAACTATGGCTACACCTTC.